One sample yielded the 30 T cell receptor beta chains listed below, sequenced in a study of CD8 T cells in ankylosing spondylitis. From the 5' RACE reads, TCRdb called clonotypes with MiXCR, one entry per CDR3 protein. The sample gives around 330,000 distinct CDR3 sequences, roughly 12% of which show up once; 9.1% is in the top ten. The sequencing input was blood, either unsorted or a sorted T cell fraction (not recorded which). The receptors were gathered from a female donor with ankylosing spondylitis or in good health (not recorded which).

With respect to this clonotype: It may be a read error: a sequence one base away is much more abundant. CDR3 loop: CASSPPRTGDHEQHF. In DNA, the CDR3 is TGTGCCAGCAGTCCGCCCCGGACAGGGGACCACGAGCAGCACTTC. This chain links TRBV28 with TRBJ2-7; 9 bases line up with TRBD1. The CDR3 is 15 residues long. Germline CDR1 MDHEN, CDR2 SYDVKM.

This clonotype was counted ten times or more. V usage is TRBV20-1 and J usage is TRBJ1-5, with 8 positions matching TRBD1. In germline, CDR1 is DFQATT, CDR2 SNEGSKA (reference sequence). The CDR3 consists of 15 residues. V dropped 3 bases and J dropped 6; count of bases not matched to a gene: 10. DNA of the CDR3: TGCAGTGCTAGCTCGACAGGGGACGTTGGTCAGCCCCAGCATTTT. Translated: CSASSTGDVGQPQHF.

Only a few counts were recorded for this clonotype. J is TRBJ2-1 and V is TRBV27, with D possibly called TRBD1 or TRBD2 (7 bases each). This CDR3 region has 13 residues. Trimming pared 11 bases from V and 2 bases from J, leaving 13 bases between. Germline lookup yields CDR1 MNHEY and CDR2 SMNVEV (reference sequence). CDR3 loop: CAAPGGAYNEQFF. CDR3 DNA: TGTGCCGCCCCAGGGGGGGCCTACAATGAGCAGTTCTTC.

This chain uses TRBV28 with TRBJ2-5, with D possibly called TRBD1 or TRBD2 (5 bases each). Germline assignment: CDR1 MDHEN and CDR2 SYDVKM. The CDR3 runs 14 residues. Trimming shortened V by 5 bases and J by 3 bases, and 13 bases separated the two germline ends. CDR3 nucleotides: TGTGCCAGCAGTCCCGCCGGGACGAAAGAGACCCAGTACTTC. It specifies CASSPAGTKETQYF.

This clonotype was seen only a few times. The chain's CDR3 is CASSLESVGGVNIQYF. In DNA form, the CDR3 reads TGCGCCAGCAGCTTGGAATCTGTGGGGGGCGTAAACATTCAGTACTTC. The chain joins TRBV5-1 to TRBJ2-4; possibly TRBD1 or TRBD2 for D (6 bases each). Trimming left V 0 bases short and J 6 bases short, with 16 bases between. Germline V CDR1 and CDR2: SGHRS, YFSETQ. This CDR3 spans 16 amino acids.

The chain has TRBV5-1 and TRBJ2-5; D may match TRBD1 or TRBD2 (5 bases each). Germline V gene sequence: CDR1 SGHRS, CDR2 YFSETQ. V gave up 1 base and J gave up 4 bases, with 11 bases separating them. The CDR3 totals 14 residues. CDR3 residues: CASSLYGARETQYF. Written as DNA, the CDR3 is TGCGCCAGCAGCTTGTACGGGGCCAGAGAGACCCAGTACTTC. Full variable domain (missing parts from reference TRBV5-1 and TRBJ2-5): KAGVTQTPRYLIKTRGQQVTLSCSPISGHRSVSWYQQTPGQGLQFLFEYFSETQRNKGNFPGRFSGRQFSNSRSEMNVSTLELGDSALYLCASSLYGARETQYFGPGTRLLVL.

CDR3 nucleotides: TGCGCCAGCAGTGGACCCGGGACTAGCGGGAGGACCCACACAGATACGCAGTATTTT. Translation: CASSGPGTSGRTHTDTQYF. This chain joins TRBV10-2 and TRBJ2-3, with TRBD2 matching 15 bases. The germline V gene has CDR1 WSHSY and CDR2 SAAADI. Trimming removed 4 bases from V and 2 bases from J; junction bases left unmatched: 10. There are 19 residues in the CDR3.

This clonotype appeared many times. The chain recombines TRBV20-1 with TRBJ2-3, with D possibly being TRBD2 (5 bases). Germline loops: CDR1 DFQATT, CDR2 SNEGSKA (reference sequence). Trimming took 6 bases from V and 0 from J, leaving 13 bases between them. CDR3 length: 14 amino acids. The CDR3 sequence: CSAAGLSSTDTQYF. CDR3 bases: TGCAGTGCCGCGGGCCTATCAAGCACAGATACGCAGTATTTT.

This clonotype was seen ten or more times. The V and J genes are TRBV6-6 and TRBJ2-2; D might be TRBD2 (5 bases). Germline CDR1 MNHNY, CDR2 SVGAGI (reference sequence). This CDR3 region has 13 residues. V gave up 2 bases and J gave up 7 bases, with 8 bases separating them. The CDR3 is CASSYSGDGELFF. CDR3 in DNA: TGTGCCAGCAGTTACAGCGGAGACGGGGAGCTGTTTTTT.

This clonotype was seen many times. J is TRBJ2-7 and V is TRBV20-1; 8 bases are a match to TRBD2. With V trimmed by 1 base and J by 3 bases, 5 bases remained unmatched. CDR3 size: 14 residues. Germline V gives CDR1 DFQATT, CDR2 SNEGSKA (reference sequence). CDR3 in DNA: TGCAGTGCTAGAGTGGGTAGCGGGAACTACGAGCAGTACTTC. Amino acid sequence: CSARVGSGNYEQYF.

On this clonotype: This may come from a read error, since a much larger clone is one base off. J is TRBJ1-5 and V is TRBV14, with D tentatively TRBD1 (5 bases). Germline loops: CDR1 SGHDN, CDR2 FVKESK. V lost 1 base and J lost 5, with 12 bases in between. The CDR3 runs 15 residues. The chain's CDR3 is CASSQGGTVYQPQHF. CDR3 nucleotides: TGTGCCAGCAGCCAAGGGGGCACAGTCTATCAGCCCCAGCATTTT.

This clonotype was counted many times. The V gene is TRBV29-1, the J gene TRBJ2-1, with D tentatively TRBD2 (5 bases). The germline V gene has CDR1 SQVTM and CDR2 ANQGSEA. V was shortened by 4 bases and J by 7 bases, with 20 bases between the two germline ends. The length of the CDR3 is 15 residues. The CDR3 reads CSVAPGTRMRNEQFF. CDR3 coding DNA: TGCAGCGTTGCACCGGGAACCCGGATGAGGAATGAGCAGTTCTTC.

A few counts support this clonotype. This sequence joins TRBV20-1 and TRBJ2-1; the D gene is possibly TRBD2 (5 bases). The CDR3 length is 13 residues. Trimming pared 5 bases from V and 6 bases from J, leaving 14 bases between. Germline lookup yields CDR1 DFQATT and CDR2 SNEGSKA (reference sequence). The CDR3 coding sequence is TGCAGTGCTGCCTTGGACTTCGGCAATGAGCAGTTCTTC. It codes for CSAALDFGNEQFF.

This clonotype has only a few counts. This chain uses TRBV2 with TRBJ2-2, with D possibly matching TRBD2 (5 bases). The length of the CDR3 is 13 residues. CDR1 is SNHLY and CDR2 is FYNNEI in the germline V gene. Trimming stripped 8 bases from V and 4 bases from J, with 11 bases between. CDR3 DNA: TGTGCCAGCCTAGGGAGTGGCACCGGGGAGCTGTTTTTT. Protein: CASLGSGTGELFF.

This clonotype was observed many times. The chain combines TRBV29-1 with TRBJ2-7; D possibly matches TRBD1 or TRBD2 (5 bases each). Trimming took off 4 bases at V and 4 bases at J, with 11 bases between the two ends. CDR1 is SQVTM and CDR2 is ANQGSEA in the germline V gene. The CDR3 has 12 residues. Here the CDR3 DNA reads TGCAGCGTTGGGGGACGCCTTTACGAGCAGTACTTC. As protein: CSVGGRLYEQYF.

This clonotype was seen ten or more times. The CDR3 bases are TGCAGCGCTACTACTGGAGGGGTCGGAAACACCATATATTTT. Protein: CSATTGGVGNTIYF. The chain has TRBV29-1 and TRBJ1-3; weak D call: TRBD1 (5 bases). V lost 7 bases to trimming and J lost 4 bases, with 17 bases between them. The CDR3 totals 14 residues. Germline V gene data show CDR1 as SQVTM and CDR2 as ANQGSEA. The variable domain in full, with the rest retrieved from reference TRBV29-1 and TRBJ1-3, is SAVISQKPSRDICQRGTSLTIQCQVDSQVTMMFWYRQQPGQSLTLIATANQGSEATYESGFVIDKFPISRPNLTFSTLTVSNMSPEDSSIYLCSATTGGVGNTIYFGEGSWLTVV.

This clonotype was recorded at least ten times. The rearrangement links TRBV3-1 to TRBJ2-1; TRBD1 agrees at 7 bases. V gave up 3 bases and J gave up 14 bases; unmatched junction bases: 10. This CDR3 region has 13 residues. Germline CDR1 reads LGHDT; CDR2 reads YNNKEL (reference sequence). The CDR3: CASSQQPGTDKFF. CDR3 nucleotides: TGTGCCAGCAGCCAGCAACCTGGGACAGACAAGTTCTTC.

In this sample, this clonotype turned up many times. The chain uses TRBV24-1 and TRBJ2-1, with TRBD2 matching 10 bases. The V segment lost 10 bases and the J segment 3 bases; nucleotides outside the gene matches: 8. Germline V lookup: CDR1 KGHDR, CDR2 SFDVKD. The CDR3 covers 15 residues. The CDR3 nucleotides are TGTGCCACTTCCGGGACTAGCGTGAGCTACAATGAGCAGTTCTTC. The encoded protein is CATSGTSVSYNEQFF.

This sequence joins TRBV28 and TRBJ2-5; D is undetermined. Germline values: CDR1 MDHEN, CDR2 SYDVKM. V was trimmed by 8 bases and J by 2 bases, leaving 9 bases between them. The length of the CDR3 is 12 residues. CDR3 in DNA: TGTGCCAGCGCGCAGACTCAAGAGACCCAGTACTTC. Protein product: CASAQTQETQYF.

This clonotype has just a few counts. The V and J genes are TRBV19 and TRBJ2-6; TRBD1 aligns across 7 bases. This CDR3 has 19 residues. In germline, CDR1 is LNHDA, CDR2 SQIVND (reference sequence). With 2 bases clipped from V and 0 bases from J, the junction kept 10 bases outside the gene matches. The CDR3 region is CASSILRTGTTSGANVLTF. DNA of the CDR3: TGTGCCAGTAGTATACTCCGGACAGGAACCACCTCTGGGGCCAACGTCCTGACTTTC.

The chain joins TRBV7-2 to TRBJ1-2, with D possibly TRBD1 on 5 matching bases. The CDR3 totals 15 residues. Germline V gene sequence: CDR1 SGHTA, CDR2 FQGNSA. The germline V and J ends were trimmed by 7 bases and 8 bases, with 23 bases remaining between them. CDR3 nucleotide sequence: TGTGCCAGCATCCCTAGTTCTGCTCAGGGAGGGGGCTACACCTTC. Residues: CASIPSSAQGGGYTF. The full variable domain, rest sourced from reference TRBV7-2 and TRBJ1-2, is GAGVSQSPSNKVTEKGKDVELRCDPISGHTALYWYRQSLGQGLEFLIYFQGNSAPDKSGLPSDRFSAERTGGSVSTLTIQRTQQEDSAVYLCASIPSSAQGGGYTFGSGTRLTVV.

This clonotype showed up many times. This sequence joins TRBV25-1 and TRBJ2-7, with D hard to call. Per the germline V gene, CDR1 is MGHDK and CDR2 is SYGVNS. V lost 5 bases to trimming and J lost 4 bases, with 12 bases between them. The CDR3 length is 13 residues. CDR3 sequence: CASSPHEAYEQYF. DNA for the CDR3: TGTGCCAGCAGTCCTCACGAGGCTTACGAGCAGTACTTC.

This clonotype occurred many times. This sequence joins TRBV20-1 and TRBJ2-3, with TRBD2 identical over 9 bases. J was trimmed by 3 bases and V by 0 bases; bases with no gene match: 10. CDR3 length: 17 residues. Germline V gene lookup returns CDR1 DFQATT and CDR2 SNEGSKA (reference sequence). CDR3 loop: CSARDSGPSGVTDTQYF. As DNA, the CDR3 is TGCAGTGCTAGAGATTCGGGTCCTAGCGGGGTGACAGATACGCAGTATTTT.

Only a few counts were recorded for this clonotype. The V call is TRBV10-2, the J call TRBJ1-2; D gene ambiguous. The V and J ends lost 0 bases and 0 bases respectively, with 14 bases between them. The CDR3 is 17 amino acids. Germline-derived CDR1 and CDR2 are WSHSY and SAAADI. CDR3 sequence (DNA): TGCGCCAGCAGTGAGTCGAAGAACTCAATACCTAACTATGGCTACACCTTC. Translating it yields CASSESKNSIPNYGYTF.

The table lists this clonotype with a count of one. A much bigger clone sits one base away, suggesting this may be a read error. This chain links TRBV10-3 with TRBJ2-7, with 7 bases fitting TRBD1. Germline V CDR1 and CDR2: ENHRY, SYGVKD. V shed 6 bases, J shed 5 bases, and the junction held 10 bases outside the gene matches. The CDR3 is 14 amino acids. The CDR3 reads CAISPIGTVNEQYF. The DNA of the CDR3 is TGTGCCATCAGCCCTATTGGGACAGTCAACGAGCAGTACTTC.

This clonotype was counted ten times or more. The chain employs TRBV28 and TRBJ2-7; TRBD1 matches 8 bases. The CDR3 runs 14 residues. V trimming: 6 bases; J trimming: 5 bases; junction bases outside the gene matches: 9. Germline V CDR1 and CDR2: MDHEN, SYDVKM. DNA of the CDR3: TGTGCCAGCAGCGCCCCGGGGACAGGTGACGAGCAGTACTTC. It yields the protein CASSAPGTGDEQYF.

This clonotype has more than one count but fewer than ten. CDR3 sequence (DNA): TGTGCCGGCCTCAGGGGCACAGATACGCAGTATTTT. It is translated as CAGLRGTDTQYF. V usage is TRBV30 and J usage is TRBJ2-3; TRBD1 is a possible D gene (5 bases). The V and J ends lost 8 bases and 1 base respectively, with 10 bases between them. Germline V CDR1 and CDR2: GTSNPN, SVGIG (reference sequence). The CDR3 covers 12 residues.

This clonotype was observed at least ten times. J is TRBJ2-3 and V is TRBV12-3 or TRBV12-4; D gene uncertain. The CDR3 sequence is 13 residues long. V gave up 6 bases and J gave up 6 bases, with 13 bases separating them. The CDR3 sequence: CASRSAMADTQYF. The DNA for the CDR3 is TGTGCCAGCAGGTCGGCTATGGCCGATACGCAGTATTTT.

The V call is TRBV21-1, the J call TRBJ2-7. TRBV21-1 is listed as a pseudogene. The length of the CDR3 is 12 residues. This CDR3 is CARGGRAYEQYF. CDR3 sequence (DNA): TGTGCCAGAGGCGGGAGGGCCTACGAGCAGTACTTC.

This clonotype came up many times. The chain has TRBV10-2 and TRBJ2-1; 12 nucleotides line up with TRBD2. Germline trimming cut 6 bases from V and 6 bases from J; bases unmatched to any gene: 6. This CDR3 spans 15 amino acids. CDR1 is WSHSY, CDR2 SAAADI, per germline. The CDR3 loop is CASRETSGGSNEQFF. CDR3 DNA sequence: TGCGCCAGCAGGGAGACTAGCGGGGGTTCCAATGAGCAGTTCTTC.